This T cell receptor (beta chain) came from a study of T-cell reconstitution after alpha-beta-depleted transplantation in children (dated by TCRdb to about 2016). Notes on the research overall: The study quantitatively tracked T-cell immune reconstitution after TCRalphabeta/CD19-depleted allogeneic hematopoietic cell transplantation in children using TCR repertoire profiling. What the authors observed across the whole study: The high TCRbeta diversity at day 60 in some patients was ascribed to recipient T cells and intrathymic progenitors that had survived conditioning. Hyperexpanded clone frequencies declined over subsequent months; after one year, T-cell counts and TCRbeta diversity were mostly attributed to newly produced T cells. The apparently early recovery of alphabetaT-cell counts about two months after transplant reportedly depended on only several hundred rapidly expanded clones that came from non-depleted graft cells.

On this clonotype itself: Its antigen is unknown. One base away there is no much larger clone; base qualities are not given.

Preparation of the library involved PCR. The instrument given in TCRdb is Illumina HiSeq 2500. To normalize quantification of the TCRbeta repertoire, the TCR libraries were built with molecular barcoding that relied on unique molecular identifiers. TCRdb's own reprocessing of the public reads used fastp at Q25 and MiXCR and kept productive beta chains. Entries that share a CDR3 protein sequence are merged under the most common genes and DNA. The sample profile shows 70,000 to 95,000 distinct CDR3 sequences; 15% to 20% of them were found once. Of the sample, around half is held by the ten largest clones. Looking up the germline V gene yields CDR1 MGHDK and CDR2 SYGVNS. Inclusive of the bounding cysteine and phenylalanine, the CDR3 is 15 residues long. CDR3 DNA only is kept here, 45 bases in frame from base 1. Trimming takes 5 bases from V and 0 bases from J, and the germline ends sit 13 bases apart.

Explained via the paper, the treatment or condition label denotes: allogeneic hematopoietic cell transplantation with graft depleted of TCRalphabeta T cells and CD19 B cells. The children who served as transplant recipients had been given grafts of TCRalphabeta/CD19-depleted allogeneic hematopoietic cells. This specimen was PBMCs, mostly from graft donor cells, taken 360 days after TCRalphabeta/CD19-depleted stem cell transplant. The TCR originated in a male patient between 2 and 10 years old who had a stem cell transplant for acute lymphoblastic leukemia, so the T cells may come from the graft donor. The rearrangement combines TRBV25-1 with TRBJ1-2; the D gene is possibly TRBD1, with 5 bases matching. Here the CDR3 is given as CASSSLSGSNYGYTF. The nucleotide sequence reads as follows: TGTGCCAGCAGTTCTCTATCAGGGTCTAACTATGGCTACACCTTC.